A single sample gave rise to the 14 T cell receptor beta chains below, sequenced in a study of OX40 agonist ivuxolimab in advanced cancers. Here immunoSEQ multiplex PCR was the method, and the copy in TCRdb shows in-frame clones only, minus some. The table lists 42,000 or so clones, 87% of them singletons. The input for sequencing was CD4+ or CD8+ T cells sorted from blood, taken in a trial of the OX40 agonist ivuxolimab. These TCRs come from an adult with an advanced solid tumor such as melanoma, head and neck, liver or kidney cancer.

J is TRBJ2-1 and V is TRBV11-3; 8 nucleotides align to TRBD1. The junction had 14 bases not matched to a gene; V was cut back by 0 bases and J by 7 bases. The germline CDR1 and CDR2 sequences are SGHNT and YENEEA. The CDR3 covers 18 residues. The CDR3 coding sequence is TGTGCCAGCAGCTTAGAAACCTCCGGGACAGGCCCAGGGAATGAGCAGTTCTTC. It codes for CASSLETSGTGPGNEQFF. The whole variable domain, filled in from reference TRBV11-3 and TRBJ2-1, reads EAGVVQSPRYKIIEKKQPVAFWCNPISGHNTLYWYLQNLGQGPELLIRYENEEAVDDSQLPKDRFSAERLKGVDSTLKIQPAELGDSAVYLCASSLETSGTGPGNEQFFGPGTRLTVL.

The chain has TRBV28 and TRBJ2-7; 9 bases map to TRBD1. Germline CDR1 and CDR2: MDHEN and SYDVKM. Trimming took 7 bases from V and 3 from J; bases not matched to a gene: 13. The length of the CDR3 is 16 residues. In nucleotides, the CDR3 is TGTGCCAGCAAGACATCCGGGACAGGGATACACTACGAGCAGTACTTC. Encoded protein: CASKTSGTGIHYEQYF.

The chain has TRBV10-1 and TRBJ2-5; D unresolved. The CDR3 sequence is 13 residues long. Germline assignment: CDR1 WNHNN and CDR2 SYGVQD (reference sequence). Trimming cost V 0 bases and J 5 bases, with 7 bases left between them. Here the CDR3 DNA reads TGCGCCAGCAGTGAGTCGCAGTTGGAGACCCAGTACTTC. This codes for CASSESQLETQYF.

DNA for the CDR3: TGTGCCAGCAGCTTGGGTAGATCTAGGGCCGGGGAGCTGTTTTTT. It codes for CASSLGRSRAGELFF. The J gene is TRBJ2-2, the V gene TRBV5-4; D is uncertain. V lost 0 bases and J lost 6, with 12 bases in between. The length of the CDR3 is 15 residues. The germline V gene has CDR1 SGHNT and CDR2 YYREEE (reference sequence). Variable domain in full (rest from reference TRBV5-4 and TRBJ2-2): ETGVTQSPTHLIKTRGQQVTLRCSSQSGHNTVSWYQQALGQGPQFIFQYYREEENGRGNFPPRFSGLQFPNYSSELNVNALELDDSALYLCASSLGRSRAGELFFGEGSRLTVL.

CDR3 nucleotides: TGTGCCAGCATTCAAGCGGCAGAAAACACCGGGGAGCTGTTTTTT. Translating gives CASIQAAENTGELFF. V usage is TRBV2 and J usage is TRBJ2-2; perhaps TRBD2 as D (5 bases). Trimming pared 7 bases from V and 2 bases from J, leaving 14 bases between. Germline lookup yields CDR1 SNHLY and CDR2 FYNNEI. The CDR3 is made up of 15 amino acids.

V gene TRBV6-5 combines with J gene TRBJ1-1, with TRBD1 matching 7 bases. CDR1 and CDR2 (germline): MNHEY, SVGAGI. J lost 8 bases, V lost 2 bases, and 8 bases had no gene match. The CDR3 has 14 residues. Written as DNA, the CDR3 is TGTGCCAGCAGTTACCACTCGACAGGGTACGAAGCTTTCTTT. Its protein product is CASSYHSTGYEAFF.

V is TRBV25-1 and J is TRBJ2-7, with 8 bases lining up with TRBD1. CDR3 size: 15 residues. V trimming: 4 bases; J trimming: 5 bases; junction bases outside the gene matches: 10. CDR1 and CDR2 (germline): MGHDK, SYGVNS. The CDR3, as DNA: TGTGCCAGCAGTGGATGGACAGGGCCTATTAACGAGCAGTACTTC. Translation: CASSGWTGPINEQYF.

V usage is TRBV28 and J usage is TRBJ2-3, with D hard to call. This CDR3 region has 13 residues. CDR1 and CDR2 (germline): MDHEN, SYDVKM. The V end was cut by 5 bases, the J end by 0 bases, with 6 bases between. CDR3: CASSLLSTDTQYF. The CDR3 DNA reads as TGTGCCAGCAGTCTTTTAAGCACAGATACGCAGTATTTT.

Only a few counts were recorded for this clone. The chain couples TRBV21-1 to TRBJ2-5; the table's D gene call, TRBD2, was not cross checked with the DNA. TRBV21-1 is flagged as a pseudogene. The CDR3 has 15 residues. CDR3 bases: TGTGCCAGCAGCCCCTATGCCCATCCCCAAGAGACCCAGTACTTC. Its protein product is CASSPYAHPQETQYF.

The chain joins TRBV6-6 to TRBJ2-5; D ambiguous. Germline lookup yields CDR1 MNHNY and CDR2 SVGAGI (reference sequence). The CDR3 runs to 12 residues. V shed 8 bases and J shed 5 bases, with 12 bases lying between them. The CDR3 DNA is TGTGCCAGCTCGGAAGCTTCCGAGACCCAGTACTTC. Translated: CASSEASETQYF.

The rearrangement links TRBV6-1 to TRBJ2-6; no clear D gene. The CDR3 has 15 amino acids. The V gene lost 4 bases and the J gene lost 4 bases, with 11 bases spanning the gap. CDR1 is MNHNS, CDR2 SASEGT, per germline. CDR3 nucleotides: TGTGCCAGCAGTGGCGACGGCCAGGGGGCCAACGTCCTGACTTTC. This gives the protein CASSGDGQGANVLTF.

The J gene is TRBJ2-1, the V gene TRBV5-1; possible D gene TRBD1, 6 bases. The germline V gene encodes CDR1 SGHRS and CDR2 YFSETQ. This CDR3 spans 15 amino acids. Trimming pared 0 bases from V and 6 bases from J, leaving 13 bases between. The CDR3 nucleotides read TGCGCCAGCAGCTTGGATGCGACAGGCCTCAATGAGCAGTTCTTC. Translating it yields CASSLDATGLNEQFF.

This clone has a single count. The gene calls are TRBV18 and TRBJ2-3, with D unclear. Per the germline V gene, CDR1 is KGHSH and CDR2 is LQKENI. Trimming removed 2 bases from V and 4 bases from J, with 10 bases in between. The CDR3 is made up of 14 amino acids. This chain's CDR3 is CASSPGSRSDTQYF. The CDR3 nucleotides read TGTGCCAGCTCACCAGGCAGTCGGTCAGATACGCAGTATTTT.

The rearrangement joins TRBV18 to TRBJ2-7, with TRBD2 identical over 10 bases. Trimming removed 6 bases from V and 5 bases from J; junction bases left unmatched: 4. Per germline, CDR1 KGHSH and CDR2 LQKENI. This CDR3 is built from 13 residues. The DNA for the CDR3 is TGTGCCAGCTCCCCTGGGACTAGCGACGAGCAGTACTTC. Amino acids: CASSPGTSDEQYF.